This T cell receptor (beta chain) appears in the sequencing data of a study of cytomegalovirus exposure and HLA in healthy donors. Study-wide results and caveats: In vitro, three CMV-associated chains proved specific for CMV antigens.

The CDR3 length is 14 residues. Germline assignment: CDR1 SGHAT and CDR2 FQNNGV. The ends were cut back, 1 base at V and 6 bases at J, with 11 bases in the middle. Notes on this clone: Antigen specificity is unknown.

TCRdb's table, derived via immunoSEQ multiplex PCR, lists solely in-frame clones and lacks some. The table includes approximately 300,000 clones, about nine tenths detected once. This chain uses TRBV11-2 with TRBJ2-3; possible D gene TRBD2, 7 bases. Source material: PBMCs. The origin of this receptor is a woman between 18 and 30 years old in good health and CMV-seronegative. CDR3 residues: CASSLGTRGDTQYF. CDR3 sequence (DNA): TGTGCCAGCAGCTTAGGGACTAGGGGGGATACGCAGTATTTT.